Listed here are 22 T cell receptor beta chains from one sample, sequenced in a study of low-dose radiotherapy and immunotherapy resistance in tumors. TRAV and TRBV primers primed cDNA for both TCRalpha and TCRbeta. Both a constant-region primer and a V-primer adapter served to amplify TCRs across about 20 PCR cycles. TCRdb reprocessed the reads via MiXCR and lists one record per CDR3 protein. Counted here are 10,000 to 15,000 distinct CDR3 sequences, roughly 60% occurring once; the ten biggest clones make up approximately 8%. Receptor source: a human donor with advanced metastatic prostate, ovarian, gallbladder or colorectal cancer (not recorded which). This table probably holds off-target reads from a library built for another chain.

This clonotype occurred a few times. The gene calls are TRBV2 and TRBJ2-3; TRBD2 agrees at 10 bases. Germline V CDR1 and CDR2: SNHLY, FYNNEI. The CDR3 is 14 amino acids. J was trimmed by 7 bases and V by 4 bases; bases with no gene match: 5. CDR3 coding DNA: TGTGCCAGCAGTGGAAGTAGCGGGGGGAATACGCAGTATTTT. This codes for CASSGSSGGNTQYF.

V and J are TRBV7-9 and TRBJ2-3, with no clear D. V was cut by 5 bases and J by 4 bases, with 10 bases left in between. CDR3 length: 13 amino acids. Germline V CDR1 and CDR2: SEHNR, FQNEAQ (reference sequence). DNA for the CDR3: TGTGCCAGCAGCCCCCGAGGACCAGATACGCAGTATTTT. This translates into CASSPRGPDTQYF.

The J gene is TRBJ2-7, the V gene TRBV11-2; TRBD2 aligns across 11 bases. This CDR3 region has 16 residues. Germline values: CDR1 SGHAT, CDR2 FQNNGV. Trimming took 5 bases from V and 5 from J; bases not matched to a gene: 11. CDR3 amino acids: CASSPLAGAPGDEQYF. The DNA of the CDR3 is TGTGCCAGCAGCCCACTAGCGGGGGCCCCTGGCGACGAGCAGTACTTC.

The V call is TRBV7-8, the J call TRBJ2-5; 14 bases align to TRBD2. The junction had 12 bases not matched to a gene; V was cut back by 4 bases and J by 5 bases. The CDR3 consists of 18 residues. Germline loops: CDR1 SGHVS, CDR2 FQNEAQ. The CDR3 nucleotides read TGTGCCAGCAGCTCACTTATGGGGACTAGCGGGGGTAGGGAGACCCAGTACTTC. It translates to CASSSLMGTSGGRETQYF. Full variable domain (outside the CDR3, taken from reference TRBV7-8 and TRBJ2-5): GAGVSQSPRYKVAKRGQDVALRCDPISGHVSLFWYQQALGQGPEFLTYFQNEAQLDKSGLPSDRFFAERPEGSVSTLKIQRTQQEDSAVYLCASSSLMGTSGGRETQYFGPGTRLLVL.

This clonotype showed up just a few times. This chain connects TRBV14 to TRBJ1-6, with D hard to call. V shed 8 bases and J shed 3 bases, with 5 bases lying between them. The CDR3 is 12 amino acids. CDR1 and CDR2 (germline): SGHDN, FVKESK. The CDR3 DNA follows: TGTGCCAGCGGACTCTATAATTCACCCCTCCACTTT. Its translation: CASGLYNSPLHF.

The chain joins TRBV6-2 or TRBV6-3 to TRBJ2-7; 7 bases align to TRBD1. Trimming removed 5 bases from V and 2 bases from J; junction bases left unmatched: 6. This CDR3 has 14 amino acids. The germline V gene encodes CDR1 MNHEY and CDR2 SVGEGT. The CDR3: CASSPLTGPYEQYF. In DNA, the CDR3 is TGTGCCAGCAGTCCTCTGACAGGGCCCTACGAGCAGTACTTC.

This clonotype was picked up a small number of times. A read error may produce the germline difference seen at one junction end. V usage is TRBV4-1 and J usage is TRBJ2-1, with D maybe TRBD1 (5 bases). The CDR3 has 17 amino acids. Germline CDR1 is MGHRA and CDR2 is YSYEKL. CDR3 bases: TGTGCCAGCAGCCCCCACTCATCCGACAGTTCCTACAATGAGCAGTTCTTC. Translation: CASSPHSSDSSYNEQFF.

V usage is TRBV6-5 and J usage is TRBJ1-1; D possibly corresponds to TRBD1 (5 bases). This CDR3 contains 13 residues. Between the trimmed V and J ends, which lost 6 bases and 4 bases, there was a span of 12 bases. Germline loops: CDR1 MNHEY, CDR2 SVGAGI. The CDR3 is CASSPDRSTEAFF. For the CDR3, the DNA is TGTGCCAGCAGCCCAGACAGATCCACTGAAGCTTTCTTT.

The chain combines TRBV29-1 with TRBJ1-1, with 11 bases fitting TRBD1. Looked up from germline, CDR1 is SQVTM and CDR2 is ANQGSEA. The V gene end was trimmed by 7 bases and the J gene end by 11 bases; junction bases not matched to a gene: 9. This CDR3 is 12 amino acids long. The CDR3: CSEAGQGARAFF. The CDR3 region has the DNA TGCAGCGAGGCCGGACAGGGGGCGCGGGCTTTCTTT.

The chain employs TRBV5-1 and TRBJ2-3; D gene uncertain. The CDR3 totals 12 residues. In germline, CDR1 is SGHRS, CDR2 YFSETQ. The V end lost 5 bases, the J end lost 2 bases, and 6 bases lay between the germline ends. The CDR3 DNA is TGCGCCAGCAGAATCAACACAGATACGCAGTATTTT. Its protein product is CASRINTDTQYF. Full variable domain (rest looked up from reference TRBV5-1 and TRBJ2-3): KAGVTQTPRYLIKTRGQQVTLSCSPISGHRSVSWYQQTPGQGLQFLFEYFSETQRNKGNFPGRFSGRQFSNSRSEMNVSTLELGDSALYLCASRINTDTQYFGPGTRLTVL.

This clonotype was detected only a few times. V gene TRBV5-1 combines with J gene TRBJ2-1; tentatively, D is TRBD1 (6 bases). The V and J ends lost 6 bases and 7 bases respectively, with 20 bases between them. The length of the CDR3 is 15 residues. CDR1 and CDR2 (germline): SGHRS, YFSETQ. The CDR3: CASMRQGSMMNEQFF. The CDR3 DNA follows: TGCGCCAGCATGAGGCAGGGGTCTATGATGAATGAGCAGTTCTTC.

This chain connects TRBV6-5 to TRBJ2-3, with unresolved D. The germline V gene has CDR1 MNHEY and CDR2 SVGAGI. The CDR3 sequence is 15 residues long. Trimming removed 0 bases at V and 5 bases at J, with 12 bases between. The CDR3 spells CASSYSVATGDTQYF. CDR3 coding DNA: TGTGCCAGCAGTTACTCAGTGGCTACGGGAGATACGCAGTATTTT.

V gene TRBV2 combines with J gene TRBJ2-5, with D unresolved. The CDR3 contains 12 residues. The germline V gene has CDR1 SNHLY and CDR2 FYNNEI. The V gene lost 7 bases and the J gene lost 5 bases, with 11 bases spanning the gap. This chain's CDR3 is CASMDGSETQYF. The CDR3 DNA reads as TGTGCCAGCATGGACGGCTCGGAGACCCAGTACTTC.

The chain links TRBV29-1 to TRBJ2-1; 7 nucleotides match TRBD2. V lost 4 bases to trimming and J lost 7 bases; unmatched junction nucleotides: 10. The length of the CDR3 is 14 residues. Germline V gives CDR1 SQVTM, CDR2 ANQGSEA. Here the CDR3 reads CSVGREVGGNEQFF. The CDR3 nucleotides are TGCAGCGTTGGTCGGGAGGTCGGTGGGAATGAGCAGTTCTTC.

This clonotype appeared once. The chain has TRBV6-6 and TRBJ2-7, with 8 bases that match TRBD1. The V gene end was trimmed by 6 bases and the J gene end by 0 bases; junction bases not matched to a gene: 7. Germline V CDR1 and CDR2: MNHNY, SVGAGI (reference sequence). The length of the CDR3 is 15 residues. CDR3 sequence reads: CASSKTGEISYEQYF. The CDR3 coding sequence is TGTGCCAGCAGCAAGACAGGGGAAATCTCCTACGAGCAGTACTTC.

The V gene is TRBV6-1, the J gene TRBJ1-5; 7 bases line up with TRBD1. V trimming: 6 bases; J trimming: 2 bases; junction bases outside the gene matches: 13. CDR3 length equals 17 residues. Germline loops: CDR1 MNHNS, CDR2 SASEGT. This CDR3 reads CASRHTLDRVGNQPQHF. The CDR3 DNA reads TGTGCCAGCAGACATACCCTTGACAGGGTGGGCAATCAGCCCCAGCATTTT.

The V and J genes are TRBV6-2 or TRBV6-3 and TRBJ2-2; 8 bases fit TRBD1. Germline trimming cut 6 bases from V and 15 bases from J; bases unmatched to any gene: 24. The germline CDR1 and CDR2 sequences are MNHEY and SVGEGT. The CDR3 runs to 17 residues. CDR3 loop: CASSRIGTGEGSRRLFF. The CDR3 DNA follows: TGTGCCAGCAGCCGAATCGGGACAGGTGAAGGTTCCCGACGGTTGTTTTTT.

V usage is TRBV28 and J usage is TRBJ1-3, with 7 nucleotides matching TRBD1. V lost 6 bases, J lost 4 bases, and 6 bases stayed unmatched. This CDR3 contains 14 residues. CDR1 and CDR2 from the germline V gene are MDHEN and SYDVKM. CDR3 DNA: TGTGCCAGCAGCTTTAGGGGGCTCGGAAACACCATATATTTT. Translated, it gives CASSFRGLGNTIYF.

The V gene is TRBV6-2 or TRBV6-3, the J gene TRBJ1-5; 8 bases are shared with TRBD1. The CDR3 has 14 amino acids. From germline, CDR1 is MNHEY and CDR2 SVGEGT. Trimming cost V 6 bases and J 2 bases; bases outside gene matches: 3. DNA for the CDR3: TGTGCCAGCAGCGGACAGGGAGGCAATCAGCCCCAGCATTTT. Protein product: CASSGQGGNQPQHF.

This clonotype was recorded a few times. The rearrangement uses TRBV5-1 and TRBJ2-6; perhaps TRBD2 as D (5 bases). The V end lost 4 bases, the J end lost 13 bases, and 18 bases lay between the germline ends. The germline V gene encodes CDR1 SGHRS and CDR2 YFSETQ. The CDR3 totals 14 residues. The CDR3 DNA is TGCGCCAGCAGCGCGGGCGGCAGAATGGGGGTCCTGACTTTC. Translation gives CASSAGGRMGVLTF. Full variable domain (missing parts from reference TRBV5-1 and TRBJ2-6): KAGVTQTPRYLIKTRGQQVTLSCSPISGHRSVSWYQQTPGQGLQFLFEYFSETQRNKGNFPGRFSGRQFSNSRSEMNVSTLELGDSALYLCASSAGGRMGVLTFGAGSRLTVL.

The chain is built from TRBV11-2 and TRBJ2-7, with D perhaps TRBD2 (5 bases). V was pared by 1 base and J by 3 bases, with 13 bases between. CDR3 size: 15 residues. Germline CDR1 SGHAT, CDR2 FQNNGV. The CDR3 spells CASSLVGAGNYEQYF. CDR3 bases: TGTGCCAGCAGCTTAGTGGGTGCGGGTAACTACGAGCAGTACTTC.

This chain uses TRBV19 with TRBJ2-4, with D maybe TRBD1 (5 bases). Per the germline V gene, CDR1 is LNHDA and CDR2 is SQIVND (reference sequence). Trimming took 5 bases from V and 5 from J, leaving 25 bases between them. CDR3 length equals 18 residues. CDR3 DNA sequence: TGTGCCAGTAGTTTAGGCCGGAGCATGGGCTCCAGGGAAAACATTCAGTACTTC. As protein: CASSLGRSMGSRENIQYF.